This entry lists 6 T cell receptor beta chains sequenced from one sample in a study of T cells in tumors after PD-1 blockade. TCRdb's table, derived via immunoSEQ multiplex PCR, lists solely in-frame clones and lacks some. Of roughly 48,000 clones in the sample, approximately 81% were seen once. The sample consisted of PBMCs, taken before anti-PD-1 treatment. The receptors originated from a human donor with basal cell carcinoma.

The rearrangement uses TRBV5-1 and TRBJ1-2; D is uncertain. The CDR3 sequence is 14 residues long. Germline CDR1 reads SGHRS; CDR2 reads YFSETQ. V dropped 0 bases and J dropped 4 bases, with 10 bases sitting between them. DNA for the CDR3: TGCGCCAGCAGCTTGGAAACCACGATCTATGGCTACACCTTC. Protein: CASSLETTIYGYTF. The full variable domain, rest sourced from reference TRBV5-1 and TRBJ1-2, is KAGVTQTPRYLIKTRGQQVTLSCSPISGHRSVSWYQQTPGQGLQFLFEYFSETQRNKGNFPGRFSGRQFSNSRSEMNVSTLELGDSALYLCASSLETTIYGYTFGSGTRLTVV.

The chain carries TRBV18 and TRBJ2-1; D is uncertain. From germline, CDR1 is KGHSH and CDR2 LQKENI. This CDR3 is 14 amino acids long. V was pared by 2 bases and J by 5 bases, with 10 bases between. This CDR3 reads CASSPTFGDNEQFF. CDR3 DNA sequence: TGTGCCAGCTCACCAACTTTTGGAGACAATGAGCAGTTCTTC.

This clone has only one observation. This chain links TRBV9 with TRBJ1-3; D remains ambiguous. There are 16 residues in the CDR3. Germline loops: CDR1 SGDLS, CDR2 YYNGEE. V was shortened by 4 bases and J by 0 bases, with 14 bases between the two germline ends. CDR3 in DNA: TGTGCCAGCAGCACCCCGACACTCAACTCTGGAAACACCATATATTTT. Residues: CASSTPTLNSGNTIYF.

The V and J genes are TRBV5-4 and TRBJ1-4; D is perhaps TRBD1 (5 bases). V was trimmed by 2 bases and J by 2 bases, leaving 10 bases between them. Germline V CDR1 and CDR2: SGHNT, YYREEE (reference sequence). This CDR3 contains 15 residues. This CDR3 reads CASSFYKGTNEKLFF. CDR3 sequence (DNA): TGTGCCAGCAGCTTCTACAAGGGGACTAATGAAAAACTGTTTTTT.

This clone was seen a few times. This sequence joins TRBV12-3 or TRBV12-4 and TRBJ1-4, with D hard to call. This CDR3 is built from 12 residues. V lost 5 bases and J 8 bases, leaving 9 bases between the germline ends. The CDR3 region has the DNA TGTGCCAGCAGTCTACAAAAGGAAAAACTGTTTTTT. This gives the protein CASSLQKEKLFF.

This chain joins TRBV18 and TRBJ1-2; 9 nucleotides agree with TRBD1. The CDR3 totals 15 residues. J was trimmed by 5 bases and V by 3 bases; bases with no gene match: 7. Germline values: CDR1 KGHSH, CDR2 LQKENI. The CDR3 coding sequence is TGTGCCAGCTCACCCGATCCGGGACAGGGATATGGCTACACCTTC. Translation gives CASSPDPGQGYGYTF.